This note documents a single TCR beta chain sequence. The CDR3 has 16 residues. The V gene lost 5 bases and the J gene lost 4 bases, with 21 bases spanning the gap. These data are taken from a study of blood T cells in healthy people across ages. Using a J-beta primer mix together with a sample-barcoded 5' primer, a second PCR was run for 7 to 11 cycles. TCRdb ran MiXCR on the 5' RACE reads and lists one entry per CDR3 protein. This sample has approximately 780,000 distinct CDR3 sequences, with more than 25% found just once. The data were also submitted as part of a second study, on T cells of mothers and their children.

The J gene is TRBJ2-7, the V gene TRBV12-3 or TRBV12-4; D is possibly TRBD2 (6 bases). The specimen was blood. The TCR comes from a boy aged 5 to 17 in good health. This CDR3 is CASSGREQVYRYEQYF. CDR3 nucleotides: TGTGCCAGCAGTGGCCGGGAGCAGGTCTATCGGTACGAGCAGTACTTC.